The 27 T cell receptor beta chains below were found in one sample sequenced in a study of blood T cell repertoires in COVID-19. The method was immunoSEQ multiplex PCR; TCRdb's version includes in-frame clones alone and lacks a portion of them. The repertoire includes fewer than 250,000 clones, about four fifths of them detected once, and 7.5% to 9% sits in the top ten. What was sequenced was peripheral blood. The receptors derive from a woman aged 50 to 65 with acute or convalescent COVID-19.

The genes are TRBV10-2 and TRBJ2-1; TRBD2 aligns across 8 bases. J gave up 0 bases and V 8 bases, and 9 bases lay outside the gene matches. Germline V lookup: CDR1 WSHSY, CDR2 SAAADI. The CDR3 is made up of 16 amino acids. The CDR3 sequence: CASRGWREDSYNEQFF. The CDR3 DNA reads TGCGCCAGCCGGGGTTGGCGGGAGGACTCCTACAATGAGCAGTTCTTC.

The gene calls are TRBV19 and TRBJ1-1; 8 nucleotides match TRBD1. Trimming removed 5 bases from V and 7 bases from J; junction bases left unmatched: 9. This CDR3 region has 14 residues. Germline lookup yields CDR1 LNHDA and CDR2 SQIVND (reference sequence). As DNA, the CDR3 is TGTGCCAGTAGTGGCCGGGACAGGTGGAGTGAAGCTTTCTTT. Amino acids: CASSGRDRWSEAFF. The variable domain in full, with the rest retrieved from reference TRBV19 and TRBJ1-1, is DGGITQSPKYLFRKEGQNVTLSCEQNLNHDAMYWYRQDPGQGLRLIYYSQIVNDFQKGDIAEGYSVSREKKESFPLTVTSAQKNPTAFYLCASSGRDRWSEAFFGQGTRLTVV.

This chain uses TRBV7-2 with TRBJ2-3; maybe TRBD2 (5 bases). The germline gives CDR1 SGHTA, CDR2 FQGNSA. V was pared by 2 bases and J by 3 bases, with 12 bases between. This CDR3 is built from 15 residues. The CDR3 sequence is CASSLLRTGTDTQYF. CDR3 DNA: TGTGCCAGCAGCTTATTGCGGACGGGGACAGATACGCAGTATTTT.

This rearrangement joins TRBV21-1 to TRBJ1-4; the table gives TRBD1 as D, unverified against the DNA. TRBV21-1 corresponds to a pseudogene. This CDR3 spans 19 amino acids. This CDR3 reads CASSKKFIRDRGSREKLFF. CDR3 bases: TGTGCCAGCAGCAAGAAATTTATACGGGACAGGGGGTCAAGAGAAAAACTGTTTTTT.

The chain employs TRBV6-4 and TRBJ2-2; D perhaps matches TRBD2 (5 bases). Deletions cut 5 bases from V and 5 bases from J, with 12 bases between. The CDR3 loop spans 14 amino acids. Germline V gene lookup returns CDR1 MRHNA and CDR2 SNTAGT. The chain's CDR3 is CASSPGLKTGELFF. DNA for the CDR3: TGTGCCAGCAGTCCCGGACTGAAAACCGGGGAGCTGTTTTTT.

The chain uses TRBV28 and TRBJ1-4, with D hard to call. Trimming took 6 bases from V and 2 from J, leaving 19 bases between them. Germline lookup yields CDR1 MDHEN and CDR2 SYDVKM. This CDR3 comprises 17 residues. The CDR3 region has the DNA TGTGCCAGCAGCTTTTTTCGAGGGAGCGCTACTAATGAAAAACTGTTTTTT. Residues: CASSFFRGSATNEKLFF.

The chain employs TRBV28 and TRBJ2-4, with D possibly being TRBD2 (6 bases). The CDR3 loop spans 15 amino acids. Germline V gene sequence: CDR1 MDHEN, CDR2 SYDVKM. Trimming took off 4 bases at V and 3 bases at J, with 13 bases between the two ends. This chain's CDR3 is CASSSGGGSKNIQYF. The CDR3 DNA sequence: TGTGCCAGCAGTTCTGGGGGAGGTAGCAAAAACATTCAGTACTTC.

The rearrangement joins TRBV6-5 to TRBJ2-1; TRBD1 aligns across 8 bases. Germline CDR1 MNHEY, CDR2 SVGAGI. Trimming removed 2 bases from V and 5 bases from J; junction bases left unmatched: 2. The length of the CDR3 is 14 residues. The CDR3 here is CASSYRTGNNEQFF. The CDR3 nucleotides are TGTGCCAGCAGTTACCGGACAGGGAACAATGAGCAGTTCTTC.

This clone occurred a few times. The chain carries TRBV11-2 and TRBJ1-2, with a tentative D call TRBD1 (5 bases). Deletions cut 5 bases from V and 4 bases from J, with 23 bases between. The CDR3 is 17 residues long. In germline, CDR1 is SGHAT, CDR2 FQNNGV. The CDR3 nucleotides read TGTGCCAGCAGCCTCGGAGTTTTGGGGGGACGAGGCTATGGCTACACCTTC. Its translation: CASSLGVLGGRGYGYTF.

This clone was observed a handful of times. This chain links TRBV25-1 with TRBJ2-7; TRBD1 matches at 11 bases. The V and J ends lost 5 bases and 5 bases, in that order; junction bases with no gene match: 8. Germline V lookup: CDR1 MGHDK, CDR2 SYGVNS. There are 15 residues in the CDR3. The CDR3 protein is CASSQGGTGGNEQYF. The DNA for the CDR3 is TGTGCCAGCAGTCAGGGGGGGACAGGGGGTAACGAGCAGTACTTC.

The genes are TRBV3-1 (or the pseudogene TRBV3-2) and TRBJ2-1; TRBD1 agrees at 8 bases. After removal of 1 base from V and 10 bases from J, the junction contained 6 bases not matched to a gene. Germline V gene sequence: CDR1 LGHDT, CDR2 YNNKEL (reference sequence). The length of the CDR3 is 14 residues. CDR3 bases: TGTGCCAGCAGCCAAGCCGGGACAGGTTTCGAGCAGTTCTTC. Protein sequence: CASSQAGTGFEQFF.

The rearrangement joins TRBV4-1 to TRBJ2-5, with D possibly being TRBD2 (6 bases). The CDR3 runs to 16 residues. Trimming pared 0 bases from V and 3 bases from J, leaving 14 bases between. Germline assignment: CDR1 MGHRA and CDR2 YSYEKL. CDR3 DNA sequence: TGCGCCAGCAGCCAAGAGGCAGGAGGGGCCAAAGAGACCCAGTACTTC. Its translation: CASSQEAGGAKETQYF.

The chain has TRBV11-2 and TRBJ2-7; TRBD2 matches 12 bases. This CDR3 spans 20 amino acids. V shed 0 bases, J shed 6 bases, and the junction held 18 bases outside the gene matches. From germline, CDR1 is SGHAT and CDR2 FQNNGV. The DNA for the CDR3 is TGTGCCAGCAGCTTAGACCCTTACTCGTCTAGCGGGAGGGCCTCGGGCGAGCAGTACTTC. This gives the protein CASSLDPYSSSGRASGEQYF.

The chain uses TRBV28 and TRBJ2-5, with 7 bases that match TRBD2. CDR1 is MDHEN, CDR2 SYDVKM, per germline. The CDR3 loop spans 16 amino acids. Trimming cost V 1 base and J 1 base; bases outside gene matches: 6. CDR3 nucleotides: TGTGCCAGCAGTTTATCGGGCGGGACTATCCAAGAGACCCAGTACTTC. Protein: CASSLSGGTIQETQYF.

The chain has TRBV6-5 and TRBJ2-5; tentative D call: TRBD2 (5 bases). V lost 9 bases, J lost 5 bases, and 19 bases lay in between. The germline V gene has CDR1 MNHEY and CDR2 SVGAGI. The CDR3 totals 14 residues. DNA of the CDR3: TGTGCCAGTGGAACCGGGAAAAGTGGGGAGACCCAGTACTTC. As protein: CASGTGKSGETQYF.

The chain is built from TRBV28 and TRBJ1-2, with 9 nucleotides matching TRBD1. This CDR3 has 14 residues. The V segment lost 5 bases and the J segment 4 bases; nucleotides outside the gene matches: 5. Germline CDR1 MDHEN, CDR2 SYDVKM. The DNA for the CDR3 is TGTGCCAGCAGTGTACAGGGGGCCACCTATGGCTACACCTTC. Residues: CASSVQGATYGYTF.

The chain carries TRBV28 and TRBJ2-1; weak D call: TRBD2 (5 bases). CDR1 and CDR2 (germline): MDHEN, SYDVKM. The V gene lost 4 bases and the J gene lost 6 bases, with 19 bases spanning the gap. The CDR3 is made up of 16 amino acids. The CDR3 region has the DNA TGTGCCAGCAGTTCCCCTATCCGGGAAGGTCGCAATGAGCAGTTCTTC. It yields the protein CASSSPIREGRNEQFF.

The rearrangement uses TRBV28 and TRBJ1-2, with 9 bases fitting TRBD1. The CDR3 spans 14 residues. V trimming: 2 bases; J trimming: 8 bases; junction bases outside the gene matches: 6. The V gene's germline CDR1 is MDHEN and CDR2 SYDVKM. The CDR3 loop reads CASSLPGQGLGYTF. For the CDR3, the DNA is TGTGCCAGCAGTTTACCGGGACAGGGTCTCGGCTACACCTTC.

This sequence joins TRBV20-1 and TRBJ1-1; TRBD1 matches at 8 bases. CDR1 DFQATT and CDR2 SNEGSKA come from the germline V gene (reference sequence). The CDR3 length is 10 residues. The V segment lost 3 bases and the J segment 10 bases; nucleotides outside the gene matches: 1. The DNA for the CDR3 is TGCAGTGCTAGGCAGGGGGCAGCTTTCTTT. Its translation is CSARQGAAFF.

The V gene is TRBV5-1, the J gene TRBJ2-5; 10 positions agree with TRBD1. Germline V gene lookup returns CDR1 SGHRS and CDR2 YFSETQ. Trimming removed 4 bases from V and 4 bases from J; junction bases left unmatched: 7. The CDR3 loop spans 15 amino acids. CDR3 DNA: TGCGCCAGCAGCAGGGGACAGGGGAGGGGAGAGACCCAGTACTTC. This codes for CASSRGQGRGETQYF. The full variable domain, completed using reference TRBV5-1 and TRBJ2-5, is KAGVTQTPRYLIKTRGQQVTLSCSPISGHRSVSWYQQTPGQGLQFLFEYFSETQRNKGNFPGRFSGRQFSNSRSEMNVSTLELGDSALYLCASSRGQGRGETQYFGPGTRLLVL.

The chain is built from TRBV27 and TRBJ1-1; the match to TRBD1 covers 8 bases. V lost 5 bases, J lost 4 bases, and 15 bases stayed unmatched. The germline CDR1 and CDR2 sequences are MNHEY and SMNVEV (reference sequence). The CDR3 extends over 17 amino acids. The CDR3 DNA reads as TGTGCCAGCAGTCTCGGACAGGGAAGGGCGGACGGCACTGAAGCTTTCTTT. Its translation is CASSLGQGRADGTEAFF.

V usage is TRBV11-2 and J usage is TRBJ1-4; D gene unclear. This CDR3 region has 15 residues. V was pared by 1 base and J by 11 bases, with 17 bases between. CDR1 and CDR2 (germline): SGHAT, FQNNGV. Here the CDR3 reads CASSLAASSREKLFF. CDR3 nucleotide sequence: TGTGCCAGCAGCTTAGCGGCCAGTAGCCGGGAGAAACTGTTTTTT.

This sequence joins TRBV5-1 and TRBJ2-3, with 7 positions matching TRBD1. CDR1 and CDR2 from the germline V gene are SGHRS and YFSETQ. With 0 bases clipped from V and 6 bases from J, the junction kept 7 bases outside the gene matches. This CDR3 contains 15 residues. The CDR3 DNA reads TGCGCCAGCAGCTTGGAAGGGGGCGAGTTCGATACGCAGTATTTT. This codes for CASSLEGGEFDTQYF.

V gene TRBV18 combines with J gene TRBJ2-1, with TRBD1 matching 8 bases. The CDR3 runs to 16 residues. Germline values: CDR1 KGHSH, CDR2 LQKENI. J was trimmed by 5 bases and V by 3 bases; bases with no gene match: 9. The CDR3 spells CASSPSRGQANNEQFF. The CDR3 bases are TGTGCCAGCTCACCTTCCCGGGGACAGGCAAACAATGAGCAGTTCTTC.

The chain combines TRBV28 with TRBJ2-1; D might be TRBD2 (6 bases). This CDR3 has 16 residues. Trimming shortened V by 6 bases and J by 8 bases, and 23 bases separated the two germline ends. CDR1 MDHEN and CDR2 SYDVKM come from the germline V gene. DNA for the CDR3: TGTGCCAGCAGCGAACCCGGGGGTGTTGATTTGGATGAGCAGTTCTTC. Protein product: CASSEPGGVDLDEQFF.

The CDR3 sequence: CASSNFGGTGANVLTF. For the CDR3, the DNA is TGTGCCAGTAGTAATTTCGGAGGGACTGGGGCCAACGTCCTGACTTTC. The chain carries TRBV19 and TRBJ2-6, with a weak D call TRBD2 (6 bases). The CDR3 runs to 16 residues. V was cut by 4 bases and J by 2 bases, with 12 bases left in between. Germline lookup yields CDR1 LNHDA and CDR2 SQIVND (reference sequence).

The rearrangement joins TRBV28 to TRBJ1-2; maybe TRBD1 (5 bases). The CDR3 runs 14 residues. The V gene's germline CDR1 is MDHEN and CDR2 SYDVKM. Trimming took 3 bases from V and 3 from J, leaving 11 bases between them. The CDR3 region has the DNA TGTGCCAGCAGTTTCCCCACAGGATACTATGGCTACACCTTC. Amino acids: CASSFPTGYYGYTF.